One and the same sample provided the 29 T cell receptor beta chains below, sequenced in a study of breast tumors, draining lymph nodes, adjacent tissues. One entry per CDR3 protein results from TCRdb running MiXCR on the multiplex PCR reads. The profile covers 120,000 or so distinct CDR3 sequences, with roughly 21% appearing a single time and under 4.5% taken by the ten largest. Samples came from axillary lymph nodes draining the breast cancer. Sequencing was carried out using axillary lymph node tissue. The receptors were sampled from a female donor with breast cancer. Some clones in this sample may be carry-over from other donors' samples.

Details on this clonotype: This clone may be a read error of a much larger clone one base away. The chain couples TRBV3-1 to TRBJ2-7; D might be TRBD2 (6 bases). The germline V gene has CDR1 LGHDT and CDR2 YNNKEL (reference sequence). CDR3 length: 14 residues. Here the CDR3 DNA reads TGTGCCAGCAGCCTGGGGGGTAACCACTACGAGCAGCACTTC. Its protein is CASSLGGNHYEQHF.

This clonotype was observed many times. The rearrangement joins TRBV6-1 to TRBJ1-2; D is ambiguous. V gave up 4 bases and J gave up 5 bases, with 8 bases separating them. Germline assignment: CDR1 MNHNS and CDR2 SASEGT. CDR3 length: 12 amino acids. CDR3 residues: CASSVGMYGYTF. The CDR3 DNA reads as TGTGCCAGCAGTGTGGGGATGTATGGCTACACCTTC.

This clonotype came up many times. This chain connects TRBV19 to TRBJ2-1; no reliable D call. The CDR3 spans 16 residues. The ends were cut back, 2 bases at V and 0 bases at J, with 11 bases in the middle. Germline-derived CDR1 and CDR2 are LNHDA and SQIVND (reference sequence). CDR3 coding DNA: TGTGCCAGTAGTATATCGGGTGGCAACTCCTACAATGAGCAGTTCTTC. Protein product: CASSISGGNSYNEQFF.

The V and J genes are TRBV4-2 and TRBJ2-4; 7 nucleotides match TRBD2. The CDR3 is made up of 15 amino acids. V dropped 0 bases and J dropped 4; count of bases not matched to a gene: 3. Germline V gene lookup returns CDR1 LGHNA and CDR2 YNFKEQ. CDR3 sequence reads: CASSQEAGQKNIQYF. For the CDR3, the DNA is TGTGCCAGCAGCCAAGAAGCGGGGCAGAAAAACATTCAGTACTTC.

This clonotype was detected ten times or more. This chain connects TRBV7-9 to TRBJ2-5; 10 positions agree with TRBD2. With V trimmed by 1 base and J by 2 bases, 1 base remained unmatched. The CDR3 sequence is 15 residues long. Germline lookup yields CDR1 SEHNR and CDR2 FQNEAQ (reference sequence). The CDR3 DNA reads TGTGCCAGCAGCTTAGGTAGCGGGAGGCAAGAGACCCAGTACTTC. Its translation: CASSLGSGRQETQYF.

A remark on this clonotype: This CDR3 is missing its conserved last phenylalanine or tryptophan, likely due to a read error. The chain employs TRBV5-4 and TRBJ2-2; D could derive from TRBD1 or TRBD2 (5 bases each). The V gene's germline CDR1 is SGHNT and CDR2 YYREEE (reference sequence). Trimming shortened V by 2 bases and J by 4 bases, and 12 bases separated the two germline ends. There are 15 residues in the CDR3. This chain's CDR3 is CASSFRDRGTGELFV. CDR3 nucleotides: TGTGCCAGCAGCTTCCGGGACCGAGGCACCGGGGAGCTGTTTGTT.

This clonotype was detected many times. DNA for the CDR3: TGTGCCAGCAGCGTCCGGGACGGATACAATGAGCAGTTCTTC. This sequence encodes CASSVRDGYNEQFF. This sequence joins TRBV9 and TRBJ2-1; D tentatively reads TRBD1 or TRBD2 (5 bases each). Trimming stripped 2 bases from V and 4 bases from J, with 10 bases between. The CDR3 has 14 amino acids. The germline V gene has CDR1 SGDLS and CDR2 YYNGEE.

This clonotype was recorded at least ten times. The rearrangement joins TRBV12-3 or TRBV12-4 to TRBJ2-2, with TRBD1 matching over 9 bases. The CDR3 has 15 residues. After removal of 6 bases from V and 2 bases from J, the junction contained 4 bases not matched to a gene. The CDR3 is CASRGGQGNTGELFF. The CDR3 DNA is TGTGCCAGCAGGGGGGGACAGGGAAACACCGGGGAGCTGTTTTTT.

At least ten counts were recorded for this clonotype. The chain combines TRBV5-8 with TRBJ2-7; TRBD2 is a possible D gene (6 bases). Trimming cost V 4 bases and J 5 bases, with 22 bases left between them. The CDR3 has 16 amino acids. Germline-derived CDR1 and CDR2 are SGHTS and YDEGEE. The CDR3 DNA reads TGTGCCAGCAGCCAGCAAATTTGGAGGGGAGACAACGAGCAGTACTTC. This encodes CASSQQIWRGDNEQYF. Complete variable domain (other parts from reference TRBV5-8 and TRBJ2-7): EAGVTQSPTHLIKTRGQQATLRCSPISGHTSVYWYQQALGLGLQFLLWYDEGEERNRGNFPPRFSGRQFPNYSSELNVNALELEDSALYLCASSQQIWRGDNEQYFGPGTRLTVT.

This clonotype was observed many times. The V and J genes are TRBV7-9 and TRBJ2-1; possible D gene TRBD2, 5 bases. CDR1 SEHNR and CDR2 FQNEAQ come from the germline V gene (reference sequence). Trimming removed 5 bases from V and 4 bases from J, with 24 bases in between. The CDR3 consists of 18 residues. As DNA, the CDR3 is TGTGCCAGCAGCCCCCGGGGTAGCCGAACTACCATTTACAATGAGCAGTTCTTC. Translating gives CASSPRGSRTTIYNEQFF. The variable domain in full, with the rest retrieved from reference TRBV7-9 and TRBJ2-1, is DTGVSQNPRHKITKRGQNVTFRCDPISEHNRLYWYRQTLGQGPEFLTYFQNEAQLEKSRLLSDRFSAERPKGSFSTLEIQRTEQGDSAMYLCASSPRGSRTTIYNEQFFGPGTRLTVL.

The V gene is TRBV6-5, the J gene TRBJ2-2; 8 nucleotides align to TRBD2. CDR1 and CDR2 from the germline V gene are MNHEY and SVGAGI. The CDR3 runs to 16 residues. Germline trimming cut 0 bases from V and 5 bases from J; bases unmatched to any gene: 5. The CDR3 reads CASSYSWRGETGELFF. DNA of the CDR3: TGTGCCAGCAGTTACTCGTGGCGGGGGGAAACCGGGGAGCTGTTTTTT.

This clonotype was detected many times. The genes are TRBV7-2 and TRBJ2-5; TRBD2 matches at 8 bases. Per germline, CDR1 SGHTA and CDR2 FQGNSA. This CDR3 has 16 amino acids. V was clipped by 4 bases and J by 4 bases; unmatched bases: 11. CDR3 in amino acids: CASSWASGSLGETQYF. For the CDR3, the DNA is TGTGCCAGCAGCTGGGCGAGCGGGAGTCTCGGAGAGACCCAGTACTTC.

Many counts were recorded for this clonotype. The chain joins TRBV20-1 to TRBJ2-1, with a weak D call TRBD2 (6 bases). The CDR3 covers 17 residues. Trimming took 1 base from V and 0 from J, leaving 16 bases between them. Germline V lookup: CDR1 DFQATT, CDR2 SNEGSKA (reference sequence). The CDR3 loop reads CSARGGDGTSSYNEQFF. For the CDR3, the DNA is TGCAGTGCTAGAGGGGGGGACGGCACGAGCTCCTACAATGAGCAGTTCTTC.

This clonotype was counted at least ten times. V and J are TRBV6-1 and TRBJ2-7; no clear D. This CDR3 contains 14 residues. V dropped 1 base and J dropped 5 bases, with 12 bases sitting between them. Germline V gene data show CDR1 as MNHNS and CDR2 as SASEGT. The CDR3 DNA follows: TGTGCCAGCAGTGAAGGGGATCTAGTGCACGAGCAGTACTTC. Protein sequence: CASSEGDLVHEQYF.

As to this clonotype: Possible read error: a much larger clone is one base away. This rearrangement joins TRBV4-1 to TRBJ1-2; 9 bases are a match to TRBD1. V lost 5 bases to trimming and J lost 12 bases; unmatched junction nucleotides: 13. Germline V CDR1 and CDR2: MGHRA, YSYEKL. The CDR3 has 14 amino acids. Written as DNA, the CDR3 is TGCGCCAGCAGCTCCCGGGACAGGGAAGACGGCCACACCTTC. This encodes CASSSRDREDGHTF.

As for this clonotype: Since a much larger clone is just one base distant, this may be a read error. The CDR3 ends on some other residue instead of the conserved phenylalanine or tryptophan, so this is likely a read error. V usage is TRBV9 and J usage is TRBJ2-7, with D unresolved. The CDR3 sequence is 14 residues long. Germline CDR1 SGDLS, CDR2 YYNGEE. The V gene lost 0 bases and the J gene lost 0 bases, with 7 bases spanning the gap. This CDR3 is CASSVGRNSYEQYL. CDR3 sequence (DNA): TGTGCCAGCAGCGTAGGCCGGAACTCCTACGAGCAGTACCTC.

The CDR3 loop is CASSRQASTGELFF. The CDR3 region has the DNA TGCGCCAGCAGCAGACAGGCGAGCACCGGGGAGCTGTTTTTT. This rearrangement joins TRBV10-1 to TRBJ2-2; D might be TRBD1 (6 bases). The germline V and J ends were trimmed by 6 bases and 4 bases, with 12 bases remaining between them. The CDR3 spans 14 residues. The germline V gene has CDR1 WNHNN and CDR2 SYGVQD (reference sequence).

This clonotype occurred many times. This chain's CDR3 is CASSLGRTLEKLFF. DNA for the CDR3: TGCGCCAGCAGCTTGGGAAGGACATTAGAAAAACTGTTTTTT. V usage is TRBV5-1 and J usage is TRBJ1-4; TRBD1 might be the D (5 bases). The length of the CDR3 is 14 residues. Looked up from germline, CDR1 is SGHRS and CDR2 is YFSETQ. Deletions cut 0 bases from V and 8 bases from J, with 11 bases between. Variable domain in full (rest from reference TRBV5-1 and TRBJ1-4): KAGVTQTPRYLIKTRGQQVTLSCSPISGHRSVSWYQQTPGQGLQFLFEYFSETQRNKGNFPGRFSGRQFSNSRSEMNVSTLELGDSALYLCASSLGRTLEKLFFGSGTQLSVL.

Ten or more counts support this clonotype. The chain recombines TRBV30 with TRBJ2-1; no clear D. The CDR3 runs to 10 residues. CDR1 is GTSNPN and CDR2 is SVGIG in the germline V gene (reference sequence). Trimming removed 1 base from V and 7 bases from J, with 2 bases in between. CDR3 bases: TGTGCCTGGAGTGGGAATGAGCAGTTCTTC. Translation: CAWSGNEQFF.

Many counts were recorded for this clonotype. This sequence joins TRBV7-2 and TRBJ1-4; no firm D call. The germline CDR1 and CDR2 sequences are SGHTA and FQGNSA. The CDR3 sequence is 14 residues long. The V and J ends lost 5 bases and 2 bases respectively, with 9 bases between them. The CDR3 here is CASSLDRTNEKLFF. DNA of the CDR3: TGTGCCAGCAGCCTCGATCGGACTAATGAAAAACTGTTTTTT.

This clonotype was recorded many times. This chain links TRBV20-1 with TRBJ2-7; maybe TRBD2 (6 bases). With 2 bases removed from V and 3 bases from J, the gap between germline ends came to 17 bases. Germline V gene sequence: CDR1 DFQATT, CDR2 SNEGSKA (reference sequence). The length of the CDR3 is 15 residues. This chain's CDR3 is CSARPSRGGSYEQYF. As DNA, the CDR3 is TGCAGTGCTAGACCTTCCCGTGGGGGGAGCTACGAGCAGTACTTC.

In its sample, this clonotype was seen a few times. The rearrangement joins TRBV28 to TRBJ1-2; 7 nucleotides agree with TRBD1. Losses at the gene ends were 6 bases for V and 6 bases for J; bases not matched to a gene: 13. This CDR3 spans 15 amino acids. Germline CDR1 and CDR2: MDHEN and SYDVKM. CDR3 loop: CASSSPGQLFDGYTF. The CDR3 nucleotides are TGTGCCAGCAGCTCCCCGGGACAGCTATTCGATGGCTACACCTTC.

The chain recombines TRBV27 with TRBJ2-2; 7 nucleotides match TRBD1. V trimming: 8 bases; J trimming: 4 bases; junction bases outside the gene matches: 4. Looked up from germline, CDR1 is MNHEY and CDR2 is SMNVEV (reference sequence). This CDR3 spans 13 amino acids. CDR3 nucleotide sequence: TGTGCCAGCCATCGACAGGGCACCGGGGAGCTGTTTTTT. Residues: CASHRQGTGELFF.

This clonotype occurred many times. The chain joins TRBV9 to TRBJ2-7; D gene unclear. The CDR3 totals 15 residues. V was shortened by 0 bases and J by 4 bases, with 14 bases between the two germline ends. The V gene's germline CDR1 is SGDLS and CDR2 YYNGEE. The CDR3 coding sequence is TGTGCCAGCAGCGTAGCGGCAGGCCAACAGTACGAGCAGTACTTC. Encoded protein: CASSVAAGQQYEQYF. Together with reference TRBV9 and TRBJ2-7, the CDR3 gives the full variable domain: DSGVTQTPKHLITATGQRVTLRCSPRSGDLSVYWYQQSLDQGLQFLIQYYNGEERAKGNILERFSAQQFPDLHSELNLSSLELGDSALYFCASSVAAGQQYEQYFGPGTRLTVT.

This clonotype appeared many times. This chain connects TRBV11-2 to TRBJ2-5; 8 bases are a match to TRBD2. J lost 1 base, V lost 5 bases, and 9 bases had no gene match. This CDR3 region has 16 residues. Germline CDR1 is SGHAT and CDR2 is FQNNGV. CDR3 in amino acids: CASSHRLASFQETQYF. The CDR3 nucleotides read TGTGCCAGCAGCCATCGACTAGCGTCCTTCCAAGAGACCCAGTACTTC. Complete variable domain (other parts from reference TRBV11-2 and TRBJ2-5): EAGVAQSPRYKIIEKRQSVAFWCNPISGHATLYWYQQILGQGPKLLIQFQNNGVVDDSQLPKDRFSAERLKGVDSTLKIQPAKLEDSAVYLCASSHRLASFQETQYFGPGTRLLVL.

Ten or more counts support this clonotype. The chain has TRBV19 and TRBJ2-1, with D possibly being TRBD2 (5 bases). This CDR3 contains 16 residues. V was pared by 5 bases and J by 8 bases, with 22 bases between. Germline V CDR1 and CDR2: LNHDA, SQIVND (reference sequence). CDR3 DNA: TGTGCCAGTAGTGGGCGGCGGGCTGATCTGGGTGATGAGCAGTTCTTC. Translating it yields CASSGRRADLGDEQFF.

About this clonotype: A single base separates this from a much larger clone, so it may be a read error. The chain is built from TRBV7-8 and TRBJ2-5; maybe TRBD1 (5 bases). From germline, CDR1 is SGHVS and CDR2 FQNEAQ. The CDR3 extends over 14 amino acids. Written as DNA, the CDR3 is TGTGCCAGCAGCTTAGGACAGCACCAAGGGACCCAGTACTTC. Protein: CASSLGQHQGTQYF.

This clonotype was seen at least ten times. The chain combines TRBV12-3 or TRBV12-4 with TRBJ2-3; no clear D gene. This CDR3 is 15 amino acids long. The germline V and J ends were trimmed by 8 bases and 0 bases, with 15 bases remaining between them. CDR3 region: CASQPAEASTDTQYF. The DNA of the CDR3 is TGTGCCAGCCAGCCCGCCGAGGCTAGCACAGATACGCAGTATTTT.

This clonotype occurred many times. The rearrangement joins TRBV24-1 to TRBJ1-2, with D uncertain. The germline CDR1 and CDR2 sequences are KGHDR and SFDVKD. The CDR3 has 13 amino acids. With 0 bases removed from V and 6 bases from J, the gap between germline ends came to 7 bases. The CDR3 nucleotides read TGTGCCACCAGTGATTTGGAAGGGCATGGCTACACCTTC. It yields the protein CATSDLEGHGYTF.